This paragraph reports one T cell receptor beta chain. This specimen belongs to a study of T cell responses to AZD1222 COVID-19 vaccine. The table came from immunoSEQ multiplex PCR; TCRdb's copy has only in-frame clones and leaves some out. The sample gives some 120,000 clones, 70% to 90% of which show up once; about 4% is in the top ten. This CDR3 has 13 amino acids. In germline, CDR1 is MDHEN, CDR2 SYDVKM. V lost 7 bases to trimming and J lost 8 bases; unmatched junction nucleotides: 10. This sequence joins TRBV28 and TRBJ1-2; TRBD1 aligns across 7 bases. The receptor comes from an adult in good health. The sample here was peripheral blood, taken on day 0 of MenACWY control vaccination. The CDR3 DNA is TGTGCCAGCACCGTTGACAGGGCGGTGGGCTACACCTTC. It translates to CASTVDRAVGYTF.